These 16 T cell receptor beta chains were sequenced from one sample in a study of blood T cell repertoires in COVID-19. TCRdb's table, derived via immunoSEQ multiplex PCR, lists solely in-frame clones and lacks some. The sample contains roughly 340,000 clones, 80% to 90% of which appear only once. Sequenced material: peripheral blood. These receptors were taken from a woman aged 45-65 years with COVID-19, enrolled during active disease.

This rearrangement joins TRBV13 to TRBJ1-2, with TRBD1 as a possible D gene (6 bases). The CDR3 length is 15 residues. Trimming cost V 5 bases and J 2 bases, with 15 bases left between them. The V gene's germline CDR1 is PRHDT and CDR2 FYEKMQ (reference sequence). The CDR3 DNA sequence: TGTGCCAGCAGCGAGAGTGGACAGCCAAACTATGGCTACACCTTC. It is translated as CASSESGQPNYGYTF.

This rearrangement joins TRBV7-6 to TRBJ1-6; TRBD1 aligns across 7 bases. CDR1 is SGHVS and CDR2 is FNYEAQ in the germline V gene. The CDR3 has 15 amino acids. V lost 1 base and J lost 8; bases outside the gene matches: 5. DNA of the CDR3: TGTGCCAGCAGCTTAGTTTCAGGGGGAGATTCACCCCTCCACTTT. Protein product: CASSLVSGGDSPLHF.

This chain joins TRBV5-6 and TRBJ2-7, with 11 nucleotides matching TRBD2. The ends lost 1 base at V and 4 bases at J; junction bases unmatched: 7. Looked up from germline, CDR1 is SGHDT and CDR2 is YYEEEE. This CDR3 is 16 amino acids long. CDR3 DNA sequence: TGTGCCAGCAGCTTGTTGCTAGCGGGAGGAATGTACGAGCAGTACTTC. This translates into CASSLLLAGGMYEQYF.

This chain links TRBV24-1 with TRBJ2-7; 9 nucleotides align to TRBD2. The germline V gene has CDR1 KGHDR and CDR2 SFDVKD. The CDR3 has 15 amino acids. Trimming removed 5 bases from V and 4 bases from J; junction bases left unmatched: 8. Here the CDR3 DNA reads TGTGCCACCAGTGGAGCGGGAGGCCCCTCTTACGAGCAGTACTTC. This encodes CATSGAGGPSYEQYF.

The CDR3 DNA is TGTGCCATCAGTGATACGGGGGAGACCTACGAGCAGTACTTC. Translated: CAISDTGETYEQYF. This chain links TRBV10-3 with TRBJ2-7; the D gene is possibly TRBD2 (6 bases). There are 14 residues in the CDR3. Trimming left V 3 bases short and J 2 bases short, with 11 bases between. CDR1 and CDR2 (germline): ENHRY, SYGVKD.

This clone was counted a single time. This rearrangement joins TRBV28 to TRBJ1-1; D unclear. Trimming removed 7 bases from V and 1 base from J, with 16 bases in between. CDR1 is MDHEN, CDR2 SYDVKM, per germline. CDR3 length: 15 amino acids. The CDR3 here is CASNLISVGNTEAFF. Written as DNA, the CDR3 is TGTGCCAGCAATCTTATAAGCGTTGGGAACACTGAAGCTTTCTTT.

This clone was seen a handful of times. This chain connects TRBV4-2 to TRBJ1-1; D is perhaps TRBD1 (5 bases). With 1 base removed from V and 4 bases from J, the gap between germline ends came to 13 bases. The CDR3 has 15 residues. CDR1 is LGHNA and CDR2 is YNFKEQ in the germline V gene. The CDR3 coding sequence is TGTGCCAGCAGCCAAGTACAGGCGGGGGGCACTGAAGCTTTCTTT. Translation: CASSQVQAGGTEAFF.

The rearrangement joins TRBV20-1 to TRBJ2-7, with 8 bases fitting TRBD1. Germline V lookup: CDR1 DFQATT, CDR2 SNEGSKA (reference sequence). The length of the CDR3 is 14 residues. The V segment lost 3 bases and the J segment 0 bases; nucleotides outside the gene matches: 4. CDR3 protein: CSASRTGGSYEQYF. CDR3 nucleotide sequence: TGCAGTGCTAGTCGAACAGGGGGCTCCTACGAGCAGTACTTC.

CDR3 DNA: TGTGCCAGAAGCTTCCGGGACAGGGGTTTCTATGGCTACACCTTC. As protein: CARSFRDRGFYGYTF. The chain recombines TRBV5-3 with TRBJ1-2; TRBD1 matches 10 bases. TRBV5-3 is labeled an ORF, and its function is uncertain. This CDR3 spans 15 amino acids. With 2 bases clipped from V and 4 bases from J, the junction kept 5 bases outside the gene matches.

In its sample, this clone was seen a few times. V usage is TRBV14 and J usage is TRBJ1-1, with D possibly matching TRBD1 (6 bases). The germline V gene has CDR1 SGHDN and CDR2 FVKESK. This CDR3 region has 14 residues. V shed 3 bases and J shed 6 bases, with 14 bases lying between them. The CDR3 loop is CASSQLTGISEAFF. CDR3 nucleotide sequence: TGTGCCAGCAGCCAGTTGACAGGTATCTCTGAAGCTTTCTTT.

This chain joins TRBV7-2 and TRBJ1-2; unclear D gene. This CDR3 has 13 amino acids. Germline-derived CDR1 and CDR2 are SGHTA and FQGNSA. V lost 0 bases and J 5 bases, leaving 7 bases between the germline ends. CDR3 nucleotide sequence: TGTGCCAGCAGCTTAGCCGCAGGTTATGGCTACACCTTC. Its translation: CASSLAAGYGYTF.

The J gene is TRBJ2-1, the V gene TRBV18; D gene uncertain. Germline CDR1 and CDR2: KGHSH and LQKENI. V was pared by 6 bases and J by 0 bases, with 12 bases between. The length of the CDR3 is 15 residues. Here the CDR3 reads CASSPLVSSYNEQFF. The CDR3 region has the DNA TGTGCCAGCTCTCCTCTAGTATCCTCCTACAATGAGCAGTTCTTC. Together with reference TRBV18 and TRBJ2-1, the CDR3 gives the full variable domain: NAGVMQNPRHLVRRRGQEARLRCSPMKGHSHVYWYRQLPEEGLKFMVYLQKENIIDESGMPKERFSAEFPKEGPSILRIQQVVRGDSAAYFCASSPLVSSYNEQFFGPGTRLTVL.

This clone was observed a few times. The chain couples TRBV12-5 to TRBJ1-1; D remains ambiguous. CDR1 is LGHNT and CDR2 is FRNRAP in the germline V gene. CDR3 length equals 12 residues. Trimming cost V 6 bases and J 6 bases, with 11 bases left between them. CDR3 sequence reads: CASGLGSAEAFF. CDR3 sequence (DNA): TGTGCTAGTGGGCTCGGGTCAGCTGAAGCTTTCTTT.

The genes are TRBV2 and TRBJ2-3; D is unclear. CDR1 and CDR2 (germline): SNHLY, FYNNEI. V lost 6 bases to trimming and J lost 0 bases, with 16 bases between them. CDR3 length: 16 residues. For the CDR3, the DNA is TGTGCCAGCAGCCGCCTCGTGGCGGCGAGCACAGATACGCAGTATTTT. Translated: CASSRLVAASTDTQYF.

The V gene is TRBV11-3, the J gene TRBJ1-2; possibly TRBD1 for D (5 bases). Germline values: CDR1 SGHNT, CDR2 YENEEA. V shed 5 bases and J shed 3 bases, with 10 bases lying between them. CDR3 length equals 13 residues. The CDR3 coding sequence is TGTGCCAGCAGCCAGGGACTGGACTATGGCTACACCTTC. This translates into CASSQGLDYGYTF. Variable domain in full (rest from reference TRBV11-3 and TRBJ1-2): EAGVVQSPRYKIIEKKQPVAFWCNPISGHNTLYWYLQNLGQGPELLIRYENEEAVDDSQLPKDRFSAERLKGVDSTLKIQPAELGDSAVYLCASSQGLDYGYTFGSGTRLTVV.

This chain links TRBV27 with TRBJ1-2, with 9 positions matching TRBD1. CDR1 and CDR2 (germline): MNHEY, SMNVEV (reference sequence). Trimming took 4 bases from V and 2 from J; bases not matched to a gene: 5. This CDR3 has 15 amino acids. CDR3: CASSSQGTGNYGYTF. DNA of the CDR3: TGTGCCAGCAGTTCGCAGGGGACAGGGAACTATGGCTACACCTTC.